Each of the 21 T cell receptor beta chains below was sequenced from the same sample in a study of post-analysis software for immune sequencing data. Findings and caveats of the study: TRBV5-6, TRBV5-1 and TRBV20-1 were among several TRBV segments more frequent in patients than controls.

Their antigens remain unidentified. cDNA libraries for TCR beta contained unique molecular identifiers. MiXCR, run by TCRdb on the PCR reads, gives a single entry per CDR3 protein. The top ten clones hold roughly 10% of a sample with approximately 660,000 distinct CDR3 sequences, approximately 60% of them seen once. Sequencing was performed on blood. Receptor source: a girl aged 2 to 10 with multiple sclerosis.

For the CDR3, the DNA is TGCAGTGCTAGAGAGCCGGGCTTAAGCACAGATACGCAGTATTTT. This translates into CSAREPGLSTDTQYF. This rearrangement joins TRBV20-1 to TRBJ2-3, with D unclear. CDR1 and CDR2 (germline): DFQATT, SNEGSKA (reference sequence). This CDR3 spans 15 amino acids. Trimming pared 0 bases from V and 0 bases from J, leaving 10 bases between.

For the CDR3, the DNA is TGTGCCAGCAGCTTAGGTCCTTCGGGACCCGGGGAGCTGTTTTTT. This translates into CASSLGPSGPGELFF. The chain is built from TRBV7-2 and TRBJ2-2; D may match TRBD1 or TRBD2 (5 bases each). The CDR3 spans 15 residues. V dropped 1 base and J dropped 6 bases, with 12 bases sitting between them. Germline loops: CDR1 SGHTA, CDR2 FQGNSA.

This rearrangement joins TRBV6-2 or TRBV6-3 to TRBJ1-2, with D unresolved. The CDR3 length is 14 residues. V gave up 6 bases and J gave up 1 base, with 12 bases separating them. Germline-derived CDR1 and CDR2 are MNHEY and SVGEGT. The CDR3 region has the DNA TGTGCCAGCAGAGGAGACGGGCTTAACTATGGCTACACCTTC. Amino acids: CASRGDGLNYGYTF.

This clonotype was observed a handful of times. The chain has TRBV29-1 and TRBJ2-6; D possibly matches TRBD1 or TRBD2 (6 bases each). The germline V gene encodes CDR1 SQVTM and CDR2 ANQGSEA. The V end lost 7 bases, the J end lost 2 bases, and 9 bases lay between the germline ends. There are 13 residues in the CDR3. The CDR3, as DNA: TGCAGCGCGGGGGCGCCTGGGGCCAACGTCCTGACTTTC. This gives the protein CSAGAPGANVLTF.

This clonotype came up a few times. This chain connects TRBV6-4 to TRBJ2-7, with D tentatively TRBD1 or TRBD2 (6 bases each). V was pared by 2 bases and J by 1 base, with 9 bases between. CDR1 MRHNA and CDR2 SNTAGT come from the germline V gene. The CDR3 contains 14 residues. The CDR3, as DNA: TGTGCCAGCAGTGACCGGGGGCAGTCCTACGAGCAGTACTTC. This gives the protein CASSDRGQSYEQYF.

The chain carries TRBV5-1 and TRBJ2-1; D is unclear. V was shortened by 1 base and J by 3 bases, with 17 bases between the two germline ends. The CDR3 totals 17 residues. Germline lookup yields CDR1 SGHRS and CDR2 YFSETQ. DNA of the CDR3: TGCGCCAGCAGCTTGTTAGGCAGGCCCCAAAGCTACAATGAGCAGTTCTTC. Encoded protein: CASSLLGRPQSYNEQFF.

The J gene is TRBJ1-4, the V gene TRBV5-1; 7 bases fit TRBD1. With V trimmed by 2 bases and J by 10 bases, 8 bases remained unmatched. CDR1 is SGHRS and CDR2 is YFSETQ in the germline V gene. The CDR3 sequence is 14 residues long. The DNA of the CDR3 is TGCGCCAGCAGCTTTGACAGGGTTTCGGGAAAACTGTTTTTT. Residues: CASSFDRVSGKLFF.

This clonotype showed up just once. The CDR3 region has the DNA TGTGCCAGCAGCCAATTTGAGGTAGGGGGGCGCGACGAGCAGTACTTC. It encodes CASSQFEVGGRDEQYF. The rearrangement links TRBV3-1 to TRBJ2-7; either TRBD1 or TRBD2 may supply D (6 bases each). Germline V lookup: CDR1 LGHDT, CDR2 YNNKEL (reference sequence). Trimming took 2 bases from V and 5 from J, leaving 19 bases between them. This CDR3 has 16 amino acids.

In its sample, this clonotype was seen many times. The V and J genes are TRBV7-2 and TRBJ1-6; no clear D. Between the trimmed V and J ends, which lost 5 bases and 2 bases, there was a span of 10 bases. The CDR3 contains 15 residues. The germline gives CDR1 SGHTA, CDR2 FQGNSA. CDR3 in amino acids: CASSPTDPYNSPLHF. CDR3 sequence (DNA): TGTGCCAGCAGCCCGACTGATCCCTATAATTCACCCCTCCACTTT.

DNA for the CDR3: TGTGCCAGCTCCGTTGGGACAGGGGATTATCAGCCCCAGCATTTT. It specifies CASSVGTGDYQPQHF. The rearrangement uses TRBV18 and TRBJ1-5; 10 nucleotides match TRBD1. This CDR3 has 15 residues. Per germline, CDR1 KGHSH and CDR2 LQKENI. Trimming took 6 bases from V and 5 from J; bases not matched to a gene: 7.

The chain recombines TRBV5-1 with TRBJ1-1, with 7 bases matching TRBD1. With V trimmed by 2 bases and J by 4 bases, 8 bases remained unmatched. Germline CDR1 and CDR2: SGHRS and YFSETQ. There are 15 residues in the CDR3. This CDR3 reads CASSFGTAFGTEAFF. Written as DNA, the CDR3 is TGCGCCAGCAGCTTTGGGACAGCATTTGGCACTGAAGCTTTCTTT.

The CDR3, as DNA: TGCAGCGTAGACCAGGGGGCTGAAGCTTTCTTT. Residues: CSVDQGAEAFF. The V gene is TRBV29-1, the J gene TRBJ1-1; 7 bases align to TRBD1. The junction had 4 bases not matched to a gene; V was cut back by 6 bases and J by 6 bases. This CDR3 spans 11 amino acids. CDR1 and CDR2 from the germline V gene are SQVTM and ANQGSEA.

The V and J genes are TRBV7-6 and TRBJ2-7; tentatively, D is TRBD2 (5 bases). V shed 11 bases and J shed 4 bases, with 18 bases lying between them. The length of the CDR3 is 13 residues. CDR1 and CDR2 (germline): SGHVS, FNYEAQ. This CDR3 reads CAGETSSTYEQYF. The DNA of the CDR3 is TGTGCCGGGGAAACTAGTTCCACTTACGAGCAGTACTTC.

The chain uses TRBV29-1 and TRBJ2-7; 7 nucleotides agree with TRBD1. Germline CDR1 reads SQVTM; CDR2 reads ANQGSEA. The V segment lost 5 bases and the J segment 0 bases; nucleotides outside the gene matches: 7. The CDR3 is 14 residues long. CDR3: CSVPGQASSYEQYF. The CDR3, as DNA: TGCAGCGTTCCCGGACAGGCTAGCTCCTACGAGCAGTACTTC.

This clonotype turned up a few times. The chain carries TRBV20-1 and TRBJ2-5; tentatively, D is TRBD2 (6 bases). CDR1 DFQATT and CDR2 SNEGSKA come from the germline V gene (reference sequence). This CDR3 comprises 14 residues. Trimming pared 6 bases from V and 5 bases from J, leaving 19 bases between. The CDR3 region has the DNA TGCAGTGCGACCGGGGGAAGGATCTCCGAGACCCAGTACTTC. Its translation is CSATGGRISETQYF.

In DNA form, the CDR3 reads TGTGCCAGCAGCCTGCTCGGGTTAGGCGCGAAGGCTTTCTTT. Translation gives CASSLLGLGAKAFF. The V and J genes are TRBV28 and TRBJ1-1; D is undetermined. Germline-derived CDR1 and CDR2 are MDHEN and SYDVKM. This CDR3 spans 14 amino acids. V was clipped by 6 bases and J by 11 bases, with 22 bases between them.

This clonotype showed up just a few times. The chain links TRBV7-9 to TRBJ2-3; D might be TRBD2 (5 bases). CDR1 SEHNR and CDR2 FQNEAQ come from the germline V gene (reference sequence). V gave up 7 bases and J gave up 2 bases, with 25 bases separating them. CDR3 length: 18 residues. CDR3 residues: CASTPYGRRAAHTDTQYF. As DNA, the CDR3 is TGTGCCAGCACCCCTTATGGGCGGAGAGCGGCCCACACAGATACGCAGTATTTT.

CDR3 protein: CASSAGVRKTQYF. CDR3 DNA sequence: TGTGCCAGCAGCGCGGGAGTAAGGAAGACCCAGTACTTC. The chain employs TRBV3-1 and TRBJ2-5; TRBD2 matches 7 bases. The germline gives CDR1 LGHDT, CDR2 YNNKEL (reference sequence). V gave up 5 bases and J gave up 6 bases; unmatched junction bases: 6. The CDR3 has 13 residues.

The chain combines TRBV27 with TRBJ1-2, with 8 bases that match TRBD1. Per germline, CDR1 MNHEY and CDR2 SMNVEV (reference sequence). This CDR3 comprises 15 residues. Trimming cost V 5 bases and J 2 bases; bases outside gene matches: 7. CDR3 loop: CASSRRTGSNYGYTF. The CDR3 coding sequence is TGTGCCAGCAGTCGAAGGACAGGGTCCAACTATGGCTACACCTTC.

A single count supports this clonotype. The rearrangement uses TRBV7-9 and TRBJ2-1; 9 nucleotides match TRBD2. V shed 5 bases and J 7 bases; nucleotides not matched to a gene: 12. From germline, CDR1 is SEHNR and CDR2 FQNEAQ (reference sequence). The CDR3 extends over 16 amino acids. The CDR3 sequence is CASSLSGGNLGNEQFF. CDR3 DNA sequence: TGTGCCAGCAGCCTAAGCGGGGGGAATTTAGGGAATGAGCAGTTCTTC.

The rearrangement links TRBV7-2 to TRBJ1-5, with no clear D. Looked up from germline, CDR1 is SGHTA and CDR2 is FQGNSA. Trimming removed 6 bases from V and 5 bases from J, with 11 bases in between. The CDR3 runs to 13 residues. The CDR3 sequence: CASSPDGDQPQHF. The CDR3 DNA reads TGTGCCAGCAGTCCAGACGGAGATCAGCCCCAGCATTTT.